Reported below is one T cell receptor beta chain. What it binds is unknown. The sample originates from a study of cytomegalovirus exposure and HLA in healthy donors. The CDR3 loop spans 11 amino acids. Germline V gene data show CDR1 as SNHLY and CDR2 as FYNNEI. V lost 5 bases and J lost 4, with 3 bases in between. Study findings and constraints: A later analysis linked 15,000 to 20,000 TCR beta sequences to HLA alleles at 0.05 false discovery rate. An apparent linkage of common viral pathogens to several of the most significant clusters emerged in a later analysis.

This PCR relied on a set of 60 Vbeta primers and 13 Jbeta primers. This table comes from immunoSEQ multiplex PCR, and its TCRdb copy is limited to in-frame clones, with some not included. Among tens of thousands of clones listed, 63% were seen once. The material sequenced was PBMCs. The chain joins TRBV2 to TRBJ2-1, with unresolved D. The receptor's source is a woman in her 30s in good health and CMV-seronegative. CDR3 protein: CASSTYNEQFF. The CDR3 bases are TGTGCCAGCAGTACATACAATGAGCAGTTCTTC.